The rows below give T cell receptor beta chains drawn from one sample of a study of T-cell memory formation after mild COVID-19. TCRdb re-derived calls from the 5' RACE reads in MiXCR, one entry per CDR3 protein. This table has about 270,000 distinct CDR3 sequences, about 16% appearing once. Sequencing was performed on PBMCs or a T cell subset sorted from them (not recorded which). These receptors all stem from an adult woman who had mild COVID-19 (a few samples of this study predate the infection). Cell type and time point are not known. The CDR3 runs from the conserved cysteine through the conserved F or W. A D gene is named only where the DNA matches it firmly. The size field is filled for only some rows; it gives once, few, many or a size class.

CDR3nt | CDR3aa | j_gene | d_gene | abundance | v_gene
TGTGCCAGCAGCGTAGACAGGGATGAGCAGTTCTTC | CASSVDRDEQFF | TRBJ2-1 | - | - | TRBV9
TGCGCCAGCAAGACTAGCGGGGGGGCCGATGAGCAGTTCTTC | CASKTSGGADEQFF | TRBJ2-1 | TRBD2 | - | TRBV5-1
TGCGCCAGCAGCCAAGTGGGCGGCGGGCTCTCCTACAATGAGCAGTTCTTC | CASSQVGGGLSYNEQFF | TRBJ2-1 | - | many | TRBV4-1
TGTGCCATCAGCGGTGACAGCCCCAAAAACATTCAGTACTTC | CAISGDSPKNIQYF | TRBJ2-4 | - | - | TRBV10-3
TGCAGTGCTAGAGGACAGGGACTTCTCTCTGAAGCTTTCTTT | CSARGQGLLSEAFF | TRBJ1-1 | TRBD1 | few | TRBV20-1
TGTGCCAGCAACGACAGGGGGAGTTCTAACTATGGCTACACCTTC | CASNDRGSSNYGYTF | TRBJ1-2 | TRBD1 | few | TRBV6-5
TGTGCCTGGAGTGTCAGGAGGGGCTCTTCTGAAGCTTTCTTT | CAWSVRRGSSEAFF | TRBJ1-1 | - | few | TRBV30
TGTGCCAGCTCACGGGTAGGGTTTTCCTACGAGCAGTACTTC | CASSRVGFSYEQYF | TRBJ2-7 | - | few | TRBV18
TGTGCCAGCAGTTACTCAAGCGGCGCTAGCGGGAACACAGATACGCAGTATTTT | CASSYSSGASGNTDTQYF | TRBJ2-3 | TRBD2 | few | TRBV6-2/TRBV6-3
TGTGCCACCAGCACACGAGCGGGAGAAGAGACCCAGTACTTC | CATSTRAGEETQYF | TRBJ2-5 | TRBD2 | many | TRBV15
TGTGCCAGCAGCTTGGATCCTCCGGGACAGGCAATCTATGGCTACACCTTC | CASSLDPPGQAIYGYTF | TRBJ1-2 | TRBD1 | few | TRBV5-5
TGTGCCAGCAGCTTGTCTAGCGGGAAGACCTACTACACAGATACGCAGTATTTT | CASSLSSGKTYYTDTQYF | TRBJ2-3 | TRBD2 | - | TRBV5-4
TGTGCCAGCTCACGGGGACTAGCGGGAGCTGACTACAATGAGCAGTTCTTC | CASSRGLAGADYNEQFF | TRBJ2-1 | TRBD2 | few | TRBV18
TGCAGCGTTGCCCGGGGCCTCGATCAGCCCCAGCATTTT | CSVARGLDQPQHF | TRBJ1-5 | - | - | TRBV29-1
TGCAGTGCTAGAGATACAGGTGTCTCTGAGCAGTTCTTC | CSARDTGVSEQFF | TRBJ2-1 | - | many | TRBV20-1
TGCGCCAGCAGCTTGGACCTAGCGGGGGGCACAGATACGCAGTATTTT | CASSLDLAGGTDTQYF | TRBJ2-3 | TRBD2 | few | TRBV5-1
TGCAGTGCAATGGACAGGGTGGCGTTCTTT | CSAMDRVAFF | TRBJ1-1 | TRBD1 | - | TRBV20-1
TGTGCCAGTTGCCATGCGGGAGTGACCACCGGGGAGCTGTTTTTT | CASCHAGVTTGELFF | TRBJ2-2 | TRBD2 | - | TRBV19
TGTGCCAGCACTGGACTAGGACCACGCGAGCAGTACTTC | CASTGLGPREQYF | TRBJ2-7 | TRBD2 | - | TRBV6-6
TGTGCCACCAGTGATTTGCTGGGGACAGGGACAGATACGCAGTATTTT | CATSDLLGTGTDTQYF | TRBJ2-3 | TRBD1 | - | TRBV24-1